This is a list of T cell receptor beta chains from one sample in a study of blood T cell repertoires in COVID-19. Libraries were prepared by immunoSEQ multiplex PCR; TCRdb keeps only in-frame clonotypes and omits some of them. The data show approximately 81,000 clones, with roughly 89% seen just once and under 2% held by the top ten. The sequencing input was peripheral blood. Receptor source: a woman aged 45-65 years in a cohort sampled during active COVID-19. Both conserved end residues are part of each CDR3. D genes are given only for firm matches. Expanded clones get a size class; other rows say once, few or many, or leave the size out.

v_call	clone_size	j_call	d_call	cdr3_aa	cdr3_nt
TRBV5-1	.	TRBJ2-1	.	CASSLLQESYNEQFF	TGCGCCAGCAGCTTGCTACAGGAGTCCTACAATGAGCAGTTCTTC
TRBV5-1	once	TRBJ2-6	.	CASSGGTAGANVLTF	TGCGCCAGCAGCGGCGGGACAGCTGGGGCCAACGTCCTGACTTTC
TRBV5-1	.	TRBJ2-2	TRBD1	CASSWGQGNTGELFF	TGCGCCAGCAGCTGGGGACAGGGGAACACCGGGGAGCTGTTTTTT
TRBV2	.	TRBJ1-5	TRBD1	CASRGQDGNQPQHF	TGTGCCAGCCGGGGACAGGATGGCAATCAGCCCCAGCATTTT
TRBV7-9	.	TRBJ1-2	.	CASSLGAGDYGYTF	TGTGCCAGCAGCTTAGGGGCCGGGGACTATGGCTACACCTTC
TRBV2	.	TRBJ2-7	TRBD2	CASQGLAGGSEQYF	TGTGCCAGTCAGGGACTAGCGGGAGGGTCCGAGCAGTACTTC
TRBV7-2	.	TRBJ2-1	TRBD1	CASSVRGTGSYNEQFF	TGTGCCAGCAGCGTTCGCGGGACAGGGTCCTACAATGAGCAGTTCTTC
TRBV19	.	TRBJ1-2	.	CASRQKGNLANYGYTF	TGTGCCAGCCGACAGAAGGGCAACCTAGCTAACTATGGCTACACCTTC
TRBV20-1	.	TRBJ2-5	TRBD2	CSARGGETQYF	TGCAGTGCTAGGGGAGGGGAGACCCAGTACTTC
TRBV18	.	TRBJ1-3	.	CASSPQEGSANTIYF	TGTGCCAGCTCACCACAGGAGGGCTCTGCAAACACCATATATTTT
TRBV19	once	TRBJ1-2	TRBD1	CASIATGDYGYTF	TGTGCCAGTATAGCAACAGGGGACTATGGCTACACCTTC
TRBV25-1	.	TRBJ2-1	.	CASTYLNEQFF	TGTGCCAGCACCTATCTGAATGAGCAGTTCTTC
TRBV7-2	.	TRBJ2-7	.	CASSPTSVGEQYF	TGTGCCAGCAGCCCGACTAGTGTGGGCGAGCAGTACTTC
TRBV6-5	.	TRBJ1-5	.	CASGVGQPQHF	TGTGCCAGCGGCGTGGGCCAGCCCCAGCATTTT
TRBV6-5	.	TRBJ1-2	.	CASSREGGNYGYTF	TGTGCCAGCAGTCGGGAGGGGGGCAACTATGGCTACACCTTC
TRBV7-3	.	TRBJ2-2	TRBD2	CASSLGLAGPRGGELFF	TGTGCCAGCAGCTTAGGGCTAGCGGGGCCACGGGGCGGGGAGCTGTTTTTT
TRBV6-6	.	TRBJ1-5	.	CASSPAPGRAWTDPQHF	TGTGCCAGCAGTCCCGCCCCGGGCAGGGCCTGGACGGACCCCCAGCATTTT
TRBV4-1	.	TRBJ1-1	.	CASSQEWGRARGGAEAFF	TGCGCCAGCAGCCAAGAGTGGGGGAGGGCTCGGGGAGGGGCTGAAGCTTTCTTT
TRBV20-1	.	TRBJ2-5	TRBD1	CSASSDRGSETQYF	TGCAGTGCTAGTTCAGACAGGGGTTCGGAGACCCAGTACTTC
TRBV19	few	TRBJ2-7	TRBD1	CASSIGQEAAGEQYF	TGTGCCAGTAGTATTGGACAGGAGGCGGCGGGCGAGCAGTACTTC
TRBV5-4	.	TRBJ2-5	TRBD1	CASSGTGEETQYF	TGTGCCAGCAGCGGGACAGGGGAAGAGACCCAGTACTTC
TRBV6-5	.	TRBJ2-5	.	CASTAGGETQYF	TGTGCCAGCACGGCAGGCGGGGAGACCCAGTACTTC
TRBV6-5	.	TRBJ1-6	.	CASDGGEGSPLHF	TGTGCCAGCGACGGCGGGGAGGGCTCACCCCTCCACTTT
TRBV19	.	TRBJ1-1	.	CASSTRQRPNTEAFF	TGTGCCAGTAGTACGAGACAGCGACCGAACACTGAAGCTTTCTTT
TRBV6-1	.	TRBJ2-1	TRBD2	CASSEKRGGHWVNEQFF	TGTGCCAGCAGTGAGAAGCGGGGGGGCCATTGGGTGAATGAGCAGTTCTTC
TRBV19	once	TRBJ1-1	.	CASRTGQTYNEAFF	TGTGCCAGTAGGACGGGACAAACATACAATGAAGCTTTCTTT
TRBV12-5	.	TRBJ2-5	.	CASGLTTGLVRETQYF	TGTGCTAGTGGTTTGACGACAGGTCTCGTACGAGAGACCCAGTACTTC
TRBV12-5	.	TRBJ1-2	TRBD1	CASGLDRGIGRTF	TGTGCTAGTGGTTTGGACAGGGGAATAGGCCGTACCTTC
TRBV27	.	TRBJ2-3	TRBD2	CASSAWTSGRGDTQYF	TGTGCCAGCAGTGCCTGGACTAGCGGGAGGGGAGATACGCAGTATTTT
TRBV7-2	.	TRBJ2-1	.	CASSPSGDFYNEQFF	TGTGCCAGCAGCCCTTCTGGGGACTTCTACAATGAGCAGTTCTTC